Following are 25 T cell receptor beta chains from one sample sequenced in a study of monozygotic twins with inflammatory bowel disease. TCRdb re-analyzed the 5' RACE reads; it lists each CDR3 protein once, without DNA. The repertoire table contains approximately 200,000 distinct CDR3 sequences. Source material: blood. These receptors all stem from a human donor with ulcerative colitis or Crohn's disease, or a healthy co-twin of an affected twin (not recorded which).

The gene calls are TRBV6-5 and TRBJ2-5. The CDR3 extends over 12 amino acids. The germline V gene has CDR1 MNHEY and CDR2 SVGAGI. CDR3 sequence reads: CASSLDGLTQYF.

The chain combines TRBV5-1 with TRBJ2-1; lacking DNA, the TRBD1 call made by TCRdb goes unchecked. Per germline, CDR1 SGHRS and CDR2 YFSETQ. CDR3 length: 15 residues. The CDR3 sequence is CASSLAAGPGNEQFF.

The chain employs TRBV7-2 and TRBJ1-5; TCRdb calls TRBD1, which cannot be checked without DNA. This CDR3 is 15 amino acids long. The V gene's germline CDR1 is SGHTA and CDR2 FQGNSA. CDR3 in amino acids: CASSPEGVRRQPQHF.

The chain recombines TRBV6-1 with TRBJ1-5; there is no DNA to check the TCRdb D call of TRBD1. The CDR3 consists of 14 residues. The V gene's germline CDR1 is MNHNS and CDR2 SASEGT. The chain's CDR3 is CASSRQVGNQPQHF.

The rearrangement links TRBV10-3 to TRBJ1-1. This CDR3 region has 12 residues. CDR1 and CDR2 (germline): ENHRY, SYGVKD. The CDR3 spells CAIRPANTEAFF.

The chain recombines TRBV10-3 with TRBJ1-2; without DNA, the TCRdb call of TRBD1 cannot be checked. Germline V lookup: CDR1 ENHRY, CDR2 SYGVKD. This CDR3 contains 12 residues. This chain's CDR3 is CALRQPPGGYTF.

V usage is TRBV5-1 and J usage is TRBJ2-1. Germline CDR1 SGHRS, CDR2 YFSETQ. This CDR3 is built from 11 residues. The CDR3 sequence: CASSLTNEQFF.

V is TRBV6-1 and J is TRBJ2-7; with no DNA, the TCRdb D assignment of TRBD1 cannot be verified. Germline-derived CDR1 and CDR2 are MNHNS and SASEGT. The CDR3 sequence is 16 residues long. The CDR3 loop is CASSSTGTGTSYEQYF.

CDR3 amino acids: CASSSNTGDYGYTF. The chain combines TRBV5-1 with TRBJ1-2; TCRdb's D call, TRBD1, is unchecked because there is no DNA. Germline V gene lookup returns CDR1 SGHRS and CDR2 YFSETQ. The CDR3 is 14 residues long.

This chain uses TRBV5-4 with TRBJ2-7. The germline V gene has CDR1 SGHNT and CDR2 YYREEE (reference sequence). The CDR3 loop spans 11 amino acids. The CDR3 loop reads CASSMGYEQYF.

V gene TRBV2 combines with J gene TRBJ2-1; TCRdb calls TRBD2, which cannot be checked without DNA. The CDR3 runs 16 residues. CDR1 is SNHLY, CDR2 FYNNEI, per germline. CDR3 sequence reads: CASILEGLVLNNEQFF.

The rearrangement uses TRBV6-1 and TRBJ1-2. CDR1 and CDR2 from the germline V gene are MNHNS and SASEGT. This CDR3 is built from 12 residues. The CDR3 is CASSEAYYGYTF.

The CDR3 reads CASSFGRTGLKPREGNKNEKLFF. The J gene is TRBJ1-4, the V gene TRBV12-3 or TRBV12-4; the D gene TCRdb calls, TRBD1, cannot be checked with no DNA. This CDR3 contains 23 residues.

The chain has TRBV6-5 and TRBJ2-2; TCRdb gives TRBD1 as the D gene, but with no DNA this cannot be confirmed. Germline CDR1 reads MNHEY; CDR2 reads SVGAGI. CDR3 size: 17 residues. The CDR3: CASSYSIRVANTGELFF.

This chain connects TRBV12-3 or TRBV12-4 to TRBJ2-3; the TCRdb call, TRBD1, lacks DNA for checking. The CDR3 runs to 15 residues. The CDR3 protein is CASTQDTRDADTQYF.

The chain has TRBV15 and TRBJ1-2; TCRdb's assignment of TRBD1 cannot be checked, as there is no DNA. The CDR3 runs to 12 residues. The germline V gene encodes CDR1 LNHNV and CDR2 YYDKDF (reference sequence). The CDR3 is CATSDQGYGYTF.

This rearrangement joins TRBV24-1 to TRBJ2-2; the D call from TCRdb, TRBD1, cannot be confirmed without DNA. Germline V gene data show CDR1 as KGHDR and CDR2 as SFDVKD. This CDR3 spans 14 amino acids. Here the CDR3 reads CATSGRAESGELFF.

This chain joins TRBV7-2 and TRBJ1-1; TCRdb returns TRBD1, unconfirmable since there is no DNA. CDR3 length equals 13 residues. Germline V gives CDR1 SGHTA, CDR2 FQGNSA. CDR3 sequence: CASSPGLSTEAFF.

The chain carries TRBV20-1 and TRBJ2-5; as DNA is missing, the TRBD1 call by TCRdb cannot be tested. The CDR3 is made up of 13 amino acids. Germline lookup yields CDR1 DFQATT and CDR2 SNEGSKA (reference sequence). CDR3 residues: CSAAPGGAETQYF.

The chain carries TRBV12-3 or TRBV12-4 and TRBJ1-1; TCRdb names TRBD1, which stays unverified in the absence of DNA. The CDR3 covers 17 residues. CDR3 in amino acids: CASRTDIGDRAFPEAFF.

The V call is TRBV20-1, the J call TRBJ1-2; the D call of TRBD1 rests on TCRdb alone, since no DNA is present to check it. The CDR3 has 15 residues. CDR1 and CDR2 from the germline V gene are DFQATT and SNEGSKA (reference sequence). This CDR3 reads CSARDGVRGIYGYTF.

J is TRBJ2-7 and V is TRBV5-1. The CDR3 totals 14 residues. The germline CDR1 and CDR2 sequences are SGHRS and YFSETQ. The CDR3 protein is CASSPWGGENEQYF.

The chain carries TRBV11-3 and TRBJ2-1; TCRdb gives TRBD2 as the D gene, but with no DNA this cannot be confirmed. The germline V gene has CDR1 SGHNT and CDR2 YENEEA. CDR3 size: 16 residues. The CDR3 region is CASSSGLTYSYNEQFF.

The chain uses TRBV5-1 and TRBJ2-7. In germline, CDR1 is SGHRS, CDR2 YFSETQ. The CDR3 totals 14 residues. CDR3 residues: CASSLGQGANEQYF.

CDR3 sequence: CASSLQQGVYEQYF. The chain uses TRBV5-1 and TRBJ2-7; the TCRdb call, TRBD1, lacks DNA for checking. There are 14 residues in the CDR3. Germline V gene sequence: CDR1 SGHRS, CDR2 YFSETQ.